The sequence of this T cell receptor beta chain was determined in a study of blood T cell repertoires in COVID-19. Overall study context: Collection of acute and convalescent COVID-19 samples took place in the United States, Italy and Spain. In each case, the material was cDNA or gDNA derived from T cells, B-cell-depleted T cells, or PBMCs.

This CDR3 is 16 amino acids long. J gave up 3 bases and V 3 bases, and 6 bases lay outside the gene matches. Germline V gene data show CDR1 as KGHSH and CDR2 as LQKENI. As originally analysed: Researchers report that nucleated cell counts were estimated from reference gene primer amplification. TCRdb's copy holds only in-frame clones and misses some; the assay was immunoSEQ multiplex PCR. V and J calls and clone size come straight from that table; D and trimming were deduced from the DNA. This table holds about 180,000 clones, roughly 87% found once. The sample consisted of peripheral blood. J is TRBJ1-5 and V is TRBV18; 9 nucleotides line up with TRBD1. The source of this sequence is a man aged 18 to 29 who had recovered from COVID-19. CDR3 bases: TGTGCCAGCTCACCCAGGACAGGGGATGCCAATCAGCCCCAGCATTTT. As protein: CASSPRTGDANQPQHF.